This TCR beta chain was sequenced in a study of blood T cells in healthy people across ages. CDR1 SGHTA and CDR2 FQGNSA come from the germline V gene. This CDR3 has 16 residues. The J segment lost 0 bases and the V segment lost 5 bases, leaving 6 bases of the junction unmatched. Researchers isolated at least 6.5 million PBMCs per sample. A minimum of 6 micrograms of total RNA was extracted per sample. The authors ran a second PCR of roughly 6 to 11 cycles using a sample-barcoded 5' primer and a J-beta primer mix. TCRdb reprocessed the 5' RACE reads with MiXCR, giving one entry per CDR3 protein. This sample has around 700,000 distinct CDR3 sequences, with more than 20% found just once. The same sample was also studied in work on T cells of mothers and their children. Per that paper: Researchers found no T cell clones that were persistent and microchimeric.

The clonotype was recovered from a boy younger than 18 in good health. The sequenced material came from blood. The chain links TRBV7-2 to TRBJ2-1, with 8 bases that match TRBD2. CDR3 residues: CASSRSGVSSYNEQFF. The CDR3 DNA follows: TGTGCCAGCAGCCGTAGCGGGGTGAGCTCCTACAATGAGCAGTTCTTC.